This T cell receptor (beta chain) comes out of a study of OX40 agonist ivuxolimab in advanced cancers. Only one count was recorded for this clone. This same CDR3 is encoded by further DNA sequences in the sample. V lost 9 bases to trimming and J lost 2 bases, with 14 bases between them. The CDR3 is 13 amino acids. Germline V gives CDR1 MNHEY, CDR2 SVGAGI. Some clones are missing from TCRdb's copy, which holds only in-frame ones; the method was immunoSEQ multiplex PCR. The sample yields 30,000 to 40,000 clones, 65% to 85% seen once. The sampling schedule covered blood at baseline, cycle 4 day 1, and cycle 7 day 1.

The sequences come from CD4+ or CD8+ T cells sorted from blood, collected in a trial of the OX40 agonist ivuxolimab. The TCR was taken from an adult with an advanced solid tumor such as melanoma, head and neck, liver or kidney cancer. The chain has TRBV6-5 and TRBJ2-7; TRBD2 might be the D (6 bases). The CDR3 nucleotides are TGTGCCAGTCGTACTCCGGGGGCCTACGAGCAGTACTTC. It is translated as CASRTPGAYEQYF.